Following are 6 T cell receptor beta chains from one sample sequenced in a study of CD8 T cells in ankylosing spondylitis. A single record per CDR3 protein comes from TCRdb applying MiXCR to the 5' RACE reads. The sample lists around 130,000 distinct CDR3 sequences, around 15% occurring once. Input material: blood, either unsorted or a sorted T cell fraction (not recorded which). These TCRs come from a female donor with ankylosing spondylitis or in good health (not recorded which).

This clonotype was recorded a few times. This chain connects TRBV5-1 to TRBJ1-1; TRBD1 matches 9 bases. The CDR3 length is 14 residues. J gave up 4 bases and V 5 bases, and 6 bases lay outside the gene matches. Germline CDR1 SGHRS, CDR2 YFSETQ. The CDR3 here is CASRSTGGGTEAFF. The CDR3 DNA is TGCGCCAGCAGGTCGACAGGGGGAGGCACTGAAGCTTTCTTT.

This clonotype was detected only a few times. This chain links TRBV5-1 with TRBJ1-1; D perhaps matches TRBD1 (5 bases). V lost 4 bases to trimming and J lost 1 base, with 11 bases between them. Germline V gene lookup returns CDR1 SGHRS and CDR2 YFSETQ. The CDR3 consists of 14 residues. The CDR3 is CASSGGPRNTEAFF. The CDR3 DNA is TGCGCCAGCAGCGGGGGACCGAGGAACACTGAAGCTTTCTTT.

This clonotype has a count of ten or more. The chain couples TRBV12-3 or TRBV12-4 to TRBJ1-5, with 8 bases aligning to TRBD1. This CDR3 is 18 amino acids long. The J segment lost 3 bases and the V segment lost 0 bases, leaving 10 bases of the junction unmatched. CDR3 nucleotides: TGTGCCAGCAGTTTAGCCCGACTGGGGACAGGAGACAATCAGCCCCAGCATTTT. This translates into CASSLARLGTGDNQPQHF.

The chain joins TRBV12-5 to TRBJ2-5; tentatively, D is TRBD1 (6 bases). CDR1 LGHNT and CDR2 FRNRAP come from the germline V gene. Trimming stripped 5 bases from V and 7 bases from J, with 14 bases between. The CDR3 consists of 13 residues. DNA for the CDR3: TGTGCTAGTGGTCAGACAGGAGGCGGGACCCAGTACTTC. Its translation is CASGQTGGGTQYF.

This clonotype has a count of ten or more. This sequence joins TRBV5-1 and TRBJ2-7; 8 nucleotides agree with TRBD1. J was trimmed by 4 bases and V by 4 bases; bases with no gene match: 13. CDR1 and CDR2 (germline): SGHRS, YFSETQ. The CDR3 consists of 16 residues. The CDR3 sequence is CASSPGQGKREYEQYF. The CDR3 DNA is TGCGCCAGCAGCCCCGGACAGGGAAAGAGGGAATACGAGCAGTACTTC. Using reference TRBV5-1 and TRBJ2-7 for the parts outside the CDR3, the full variable domain is KAGVTQTPRYLIKTRGQQVTLSCSPISGHRSVSWYQQTPGQGLQFLFEYFSETQRNKGNFPGRFSGRQFSNSRSEMNVSTLELGDSALYLCASSPGQGKREYEQYFGPGTRLTVT.

This clonotype occurred many times. J is TRBJ1-1 and V is TRBV5-1; possibly TRBD1 for D (5 bases). The CDR3 spans 11 residues. Germline loops: CDR1 SGHRS, CDR2 YFSETQ. Trimming took off 3 bases at V and 9 bases at J, with 9 bases between the two ends. CDR3 in DNA: TGCGCCAGCAGCTCGGACAAGAAAGCTTTCTTT. Translated: CASSSDKKAFF. The full variable domain, completed using reference TRBV5-1 and TRBJ1-1, is KAGVTQTPRYLIKTRGQQVTLSCSPISGHRSVSWYQQTPGQGLQFLFEYFSETQRNKGNFPGRFSGRQFSNSRSEMNVSTLELGDSALYLCASSSDKKAFFGQGTRLTVV.